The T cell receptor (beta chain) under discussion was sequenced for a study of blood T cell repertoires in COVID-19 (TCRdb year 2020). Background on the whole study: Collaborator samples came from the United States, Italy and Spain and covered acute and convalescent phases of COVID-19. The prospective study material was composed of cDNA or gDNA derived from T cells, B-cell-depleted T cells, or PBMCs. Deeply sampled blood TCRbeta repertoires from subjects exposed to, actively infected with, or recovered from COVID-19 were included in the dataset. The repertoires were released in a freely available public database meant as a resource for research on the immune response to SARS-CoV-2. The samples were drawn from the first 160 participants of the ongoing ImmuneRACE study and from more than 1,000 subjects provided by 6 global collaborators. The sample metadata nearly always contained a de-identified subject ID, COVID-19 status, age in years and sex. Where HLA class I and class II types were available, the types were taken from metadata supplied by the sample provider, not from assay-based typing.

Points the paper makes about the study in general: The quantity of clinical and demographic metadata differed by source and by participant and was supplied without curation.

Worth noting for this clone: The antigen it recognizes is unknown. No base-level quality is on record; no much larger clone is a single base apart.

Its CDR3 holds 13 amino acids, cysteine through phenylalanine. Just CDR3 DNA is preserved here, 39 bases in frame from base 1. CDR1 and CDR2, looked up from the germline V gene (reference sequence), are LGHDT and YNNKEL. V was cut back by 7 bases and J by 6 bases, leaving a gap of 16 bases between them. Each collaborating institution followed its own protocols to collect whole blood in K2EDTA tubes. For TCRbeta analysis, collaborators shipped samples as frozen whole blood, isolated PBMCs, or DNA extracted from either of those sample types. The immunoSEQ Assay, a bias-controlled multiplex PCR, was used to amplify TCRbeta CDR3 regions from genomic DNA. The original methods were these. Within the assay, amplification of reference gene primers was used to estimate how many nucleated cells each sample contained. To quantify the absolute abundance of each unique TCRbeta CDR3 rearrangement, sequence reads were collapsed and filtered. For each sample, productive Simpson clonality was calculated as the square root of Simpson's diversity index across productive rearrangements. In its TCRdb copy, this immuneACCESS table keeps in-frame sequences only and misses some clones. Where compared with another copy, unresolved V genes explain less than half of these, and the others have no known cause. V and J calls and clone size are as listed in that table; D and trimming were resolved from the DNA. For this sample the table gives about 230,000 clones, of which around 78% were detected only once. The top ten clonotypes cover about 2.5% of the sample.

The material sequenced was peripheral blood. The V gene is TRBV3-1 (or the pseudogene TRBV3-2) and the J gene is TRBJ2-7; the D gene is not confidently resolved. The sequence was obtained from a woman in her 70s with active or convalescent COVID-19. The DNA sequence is TGTGCCAGCACCTCAAACCCGAGTTCCGAGCAGTACTTC. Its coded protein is CASTSNPSSEQYF.